The T cell receptor (beta chain) described here comes from a study of T-cell memory formation after mild COVID-19. TCRdb redid the calling of the 5' RACE reads with MiXCR, one entry per CDR3 protein. The data contain hundreds of thousands of distinct CDR3 sequences, 20% to 25% of them singletons. Sample: PBMCs or a T cell subset sorted from them (not recorded which). This receptor was taken from an adult woman who had mild COVID-19 (a few samples of this study predate the infection). Cell type and time point are not known.

This chain's CDR3 is CASSETRAREQYF. Written as DNA, the CDR3 is TGTGCCAGCAGTGAAACTAGGGCGCGCGAGCAGTACTTC. The gene calls are TRBV2 and TRBJ2-7; possibly TRBD2 for D (5 bases). Trimming pared 2 bases from V and 6 bases from J, leaving 11 bases between. Germline CDR1 reads SNHLY; CDR2 reads FYNNEI. This CDR3 region has 13 residues.